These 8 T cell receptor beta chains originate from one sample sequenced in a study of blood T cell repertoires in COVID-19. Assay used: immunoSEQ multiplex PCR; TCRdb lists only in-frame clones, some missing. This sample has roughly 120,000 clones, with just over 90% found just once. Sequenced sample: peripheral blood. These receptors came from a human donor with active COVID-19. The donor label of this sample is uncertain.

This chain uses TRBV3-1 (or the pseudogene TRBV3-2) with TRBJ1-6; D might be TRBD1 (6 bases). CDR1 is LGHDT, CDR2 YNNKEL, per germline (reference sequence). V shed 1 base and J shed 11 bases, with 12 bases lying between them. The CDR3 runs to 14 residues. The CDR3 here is CASSQGGGQTPLHF. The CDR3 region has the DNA TGTGCCAGCAGCCAAGGGGGGGGGCAGACACCCCTCCACTTT.

The CDR3 sequence is CASSSGRGQETQYF. Written as DNA, the CDR3 is TGTGCCAGTAGTAGCGGCAGGGGGCAAGAGACCCAGTACTTC. V is TRBV19 and J is TRBJ2-5, with 7 bases identical to TRBD1. Germline V gene sequence: CDR1 LNHDA, CDR2 SQIVND (reference sequence). V shed 4 bases and J 2 bases; nucleotides not matched to a gene: 4. The CDR3 has 14 residues.

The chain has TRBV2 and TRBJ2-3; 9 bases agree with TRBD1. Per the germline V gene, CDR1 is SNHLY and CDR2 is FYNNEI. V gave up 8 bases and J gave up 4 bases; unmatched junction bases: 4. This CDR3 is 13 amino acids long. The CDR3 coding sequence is TGTGCCAGCTCGGGACAGGGCCCAGATACGCAGTATTTT. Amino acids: CASSGQGPDTQYF.

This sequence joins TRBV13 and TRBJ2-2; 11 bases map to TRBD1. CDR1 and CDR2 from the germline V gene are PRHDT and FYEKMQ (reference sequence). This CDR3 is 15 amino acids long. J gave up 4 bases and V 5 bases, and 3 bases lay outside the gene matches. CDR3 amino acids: CASSQGTGGTGELFF. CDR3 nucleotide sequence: TGTGCCAGCAGCCAAGGGACAGGGGGCACCGGGGAGCTGTTTTTT.

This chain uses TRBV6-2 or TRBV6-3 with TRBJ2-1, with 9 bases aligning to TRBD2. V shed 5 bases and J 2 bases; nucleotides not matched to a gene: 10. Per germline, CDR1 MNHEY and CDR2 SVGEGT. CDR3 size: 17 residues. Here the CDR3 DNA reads TGTGCCAGCAGTCCCCTGGGGGCGGGGGGGCCCTACAATGAGCAGTTCTTC. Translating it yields CASSPLGAGGPYNEQFF.

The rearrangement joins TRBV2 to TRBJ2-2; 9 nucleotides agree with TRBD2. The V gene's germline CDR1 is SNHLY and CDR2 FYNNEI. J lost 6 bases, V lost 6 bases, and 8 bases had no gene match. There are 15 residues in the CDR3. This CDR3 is CASRPRTSAAGELFF. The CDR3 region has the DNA TGTGCCAGCAGACCCCGGACTAGCGCGGCCGGGGAGCTGTTTTTT.

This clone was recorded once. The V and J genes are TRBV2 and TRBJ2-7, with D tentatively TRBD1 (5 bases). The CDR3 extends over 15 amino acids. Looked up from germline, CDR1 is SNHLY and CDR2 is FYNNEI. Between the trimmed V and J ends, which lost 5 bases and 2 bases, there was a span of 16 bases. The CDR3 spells CASSRRTDSTYEQYF. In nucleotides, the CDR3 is TGTGCCAGCAGTCGACGTACTGACAGCACCTACGAGCAGTACTTC.

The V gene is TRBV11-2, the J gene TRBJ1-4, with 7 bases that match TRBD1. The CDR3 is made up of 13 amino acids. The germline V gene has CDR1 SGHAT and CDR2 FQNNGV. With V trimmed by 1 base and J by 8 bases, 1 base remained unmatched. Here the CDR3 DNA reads TGTGCCAGCAGCTTAGGACAGGGCGAAAAACTGTTTTTT. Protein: CASSLGQGEKLFF.